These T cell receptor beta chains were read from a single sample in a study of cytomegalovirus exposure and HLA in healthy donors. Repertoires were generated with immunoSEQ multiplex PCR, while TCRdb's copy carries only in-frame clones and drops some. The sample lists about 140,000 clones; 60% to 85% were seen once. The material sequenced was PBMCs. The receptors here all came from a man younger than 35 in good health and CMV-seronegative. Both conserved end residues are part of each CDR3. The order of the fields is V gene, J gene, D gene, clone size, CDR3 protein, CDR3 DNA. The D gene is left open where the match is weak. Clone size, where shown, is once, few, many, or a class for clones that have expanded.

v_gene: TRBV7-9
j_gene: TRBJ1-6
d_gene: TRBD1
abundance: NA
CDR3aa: CASSSPTGQANSPLHF
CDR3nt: TGTGCCAGCAGCTCGCCTACCGGACAGGCTAATTCACCCCTCCACTTT

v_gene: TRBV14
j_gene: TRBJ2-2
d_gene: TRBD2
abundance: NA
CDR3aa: CDQLRGGGAGELFF
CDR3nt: TGTGATCAACTCCGGGGGGGCGGTGCCGGGGAGCTGTTTTTT

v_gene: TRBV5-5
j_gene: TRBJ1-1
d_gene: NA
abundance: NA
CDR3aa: CASSLGVPEAFF
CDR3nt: TGTGCCAGCAGCTTAGGGGTCCCTGAAGCTTTCTTT

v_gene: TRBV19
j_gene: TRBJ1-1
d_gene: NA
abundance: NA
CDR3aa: CASSTRVRDRRVYTEAFF
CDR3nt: TGTGCCAGTAGTACGAGAGTCAGGGATAGGAGAGTATACACTGAAGCTTTCTTT

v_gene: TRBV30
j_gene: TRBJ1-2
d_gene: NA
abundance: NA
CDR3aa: CAWAPDVGARYGYTF
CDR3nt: TGTGCCTGGGCCCCCGACGTGGGGGCGCGATATGGCTACACCTTC

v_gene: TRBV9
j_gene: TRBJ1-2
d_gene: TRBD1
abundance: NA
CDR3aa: CASSVGTGESNYGYTF
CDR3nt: TGTGCCAGCAGCGTAGGGACAGGGGAATCTAACTATGGCTACACCTTC

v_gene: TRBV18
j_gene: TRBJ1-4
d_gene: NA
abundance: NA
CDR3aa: CASSPLRGGAANEKLFF
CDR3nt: TGTGCCAGCTCACCTCTCCGGGGGGGGGCGGCTAATGAAAAACTGTTTTTT

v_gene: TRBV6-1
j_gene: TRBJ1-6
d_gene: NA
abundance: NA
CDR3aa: CASRKGGLDNSPLHF
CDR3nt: TGTGCCAGCAGAAAGGGCGGACTAGATAATTCACCCCTCCACTTT

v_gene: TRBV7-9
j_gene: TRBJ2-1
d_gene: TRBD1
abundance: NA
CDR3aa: CASSWTGQRLNEQFF
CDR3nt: TGTGCCAGCAGCTGGACGGGACAGCGTCTCAATGAGCAGTTCTTC

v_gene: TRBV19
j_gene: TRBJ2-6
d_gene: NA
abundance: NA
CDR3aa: CASSIRRTGNSGANVLTF
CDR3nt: TGTGCCAGTAGTATCAGACGAACAGGAAACTCTGGGGCCAACGTCCTGACTTTC

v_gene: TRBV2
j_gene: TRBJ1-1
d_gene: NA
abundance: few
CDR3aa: CASSEEMGGTTEAFF
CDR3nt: TGTGCCAGCAGTGAAGAAATGGGGGGTACCACTGAAGCTTTCTTT

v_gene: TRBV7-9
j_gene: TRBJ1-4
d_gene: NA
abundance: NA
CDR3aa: CASNAGGGRGEKLFF
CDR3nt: TGTGCCAGCAACGCGGGCGGGGGGCGAGGAGAAAAACTGTTTTTT

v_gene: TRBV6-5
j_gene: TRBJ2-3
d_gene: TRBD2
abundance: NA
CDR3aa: CASGVSGGADTQYF
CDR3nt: TGTGCCAGCGGGGTCAGCGGGGGAGCAGATACGCAGTATTTT

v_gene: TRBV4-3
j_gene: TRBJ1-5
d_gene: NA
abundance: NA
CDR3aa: CASSQELAMFSQYSNQPQHF
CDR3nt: TGCGCCAGCAGCCAAGAACTCGCAATGTTTAGCCAATATAGCAATCAGCCCCAGCATTTT

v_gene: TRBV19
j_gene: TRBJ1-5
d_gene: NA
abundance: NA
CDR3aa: CASSSKNYNQPQHF
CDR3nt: TGTGCCAGTAGTTCGAAGAACTACAATCAGCCCCAGCATTTT

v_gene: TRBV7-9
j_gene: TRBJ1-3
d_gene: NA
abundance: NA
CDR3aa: CASSFDPGAGNTIYF
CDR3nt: TGTGCCAGCAGCTTCGACCCAGGGGCCGGAAACACCATATATTTT

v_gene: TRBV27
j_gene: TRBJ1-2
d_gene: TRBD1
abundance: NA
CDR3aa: CASSRAGTVNYGYTF
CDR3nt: TGTGCCAGCAGTAGGGCCGGGACAGTAAACTATGGCTACACCTTC

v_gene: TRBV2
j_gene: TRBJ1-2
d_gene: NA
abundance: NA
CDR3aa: CASPLAQGLNYGYTF
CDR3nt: TGTGCCAGCCCCCTGGCTCAGGGATTGAACTATGGCTACACCTTC

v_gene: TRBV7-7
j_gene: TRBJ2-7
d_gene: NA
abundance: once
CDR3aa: CASSLEQGSYEQYF
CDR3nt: TGTGCTAGCAGCTTAGAGCAGGGTAGTTACGAGCAGTACTTC

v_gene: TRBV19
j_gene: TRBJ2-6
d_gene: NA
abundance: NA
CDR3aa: CASRQGGAGANVLTF
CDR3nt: TGTGCCAGTAGACAGGGTGGGGCTGGGGCCAACGTCCTGACTTTC

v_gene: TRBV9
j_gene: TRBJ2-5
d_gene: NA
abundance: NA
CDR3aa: CASSVGVGAETQYF
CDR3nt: TGTGCCAGCAGCGTAGGTGTGGGGGCAGAGACCCAGTACTTC

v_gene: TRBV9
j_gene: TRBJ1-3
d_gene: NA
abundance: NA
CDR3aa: CASSGGLSGNTIYF
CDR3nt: TGTGCCAGCAGCGGGGGCCTGTCTGGAAACACCATATATTTT

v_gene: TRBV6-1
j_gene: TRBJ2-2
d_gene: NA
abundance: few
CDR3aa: CASSELGELFF
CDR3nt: TGTGCCAGCAGTGAACTCGGGGAGCTGTTTTTT

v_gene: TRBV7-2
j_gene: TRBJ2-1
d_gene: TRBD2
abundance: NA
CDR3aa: CASSFRTSRNEQFF
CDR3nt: TGTGCCAGCAGCTTCCGGACTAGTCGCAATGAGCAGTTCTTC

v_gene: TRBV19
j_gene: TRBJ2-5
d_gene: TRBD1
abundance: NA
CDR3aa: CASSTTLGTEETQYF
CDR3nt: TGTGCCAGTAGTACGACCCTTGGGACAGAAGAGACCCAGTACTTC

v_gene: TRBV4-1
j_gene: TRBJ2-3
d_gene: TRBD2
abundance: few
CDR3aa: CASSQVRLAWGDTQYF
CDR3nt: TGCGCCAGCAGCCAAGTTAGACTAGCGTGGGGAGATACGCAGTATTTT

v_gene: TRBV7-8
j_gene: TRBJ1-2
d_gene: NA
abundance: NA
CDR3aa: CASSPQESNYGYTF
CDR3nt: TGTGCCAGCAGCCCCCAGGAATCTAACTATGGCTACACCTTC

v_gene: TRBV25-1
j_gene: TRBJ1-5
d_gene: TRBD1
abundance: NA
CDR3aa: CASSELGGDQPQHF
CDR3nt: TGTGCCAGCAGTGAACTAGGGGGCGATCAGCCCCAGCATTTT

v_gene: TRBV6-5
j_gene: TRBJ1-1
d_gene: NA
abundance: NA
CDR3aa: CASSPQRSPNGEAFF
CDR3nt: TGTGCCAGCAGCCCACAGCGGAGTCCCAATGGTGAAGCTTTCTTT

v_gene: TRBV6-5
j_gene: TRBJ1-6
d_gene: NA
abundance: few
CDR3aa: CASHSTDSPLHF
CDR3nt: TGTGCCAGTCACTCAACAGATTCACCCCTCCACTTT

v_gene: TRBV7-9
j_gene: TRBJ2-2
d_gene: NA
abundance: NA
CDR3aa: CASSPRGAAGELFF
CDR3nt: TGTGCCAGCAGCCCCAGGGGGGCGGCCGGGGAGCTGTTTTTT